Given below is one T cell receptor beta chain in context. Its matching antigen is unknown. The sample originates from a study of CXCR3-negative and CXCR3-positive naive CD8 T cells. Study-wide context: Summed over all libraries, TRB reads came to 110 million to 150 million, with about 1.5 +/- 0.3 million per library.

Naive CD8+ T cells displayed a CD45RO-CCR7+CD27+CD95- phenotype. Study conclusions and caveats: In naive cells, CXCR3-negative and CXCR3-positive subsets had similar TRBV-TRBJ usage; memory cells differed. Both naive subsets had comparably high diversity; memory CD8+ cells much lower. Researchers report that CXCR3-positive naive cells carry more hydrophobic TRB CDR3s than CXCR3-negative naive cells.

In preparing the TRB cDNA libraries, 5' RACE with UMI labels was used. TCRdb reprocessed the 5' RACE reads; each CDR3 protein has one entry and no DNA is given. The sample holds around 60,000 distinct CDR3 sequences. The CDR3 has 14 amino acids. From germline, CDR1 is SGHTA and CDR2 FQGTGA. The sample consisted of naive CXCR3+ CD8+ T cells from blood. The subset was: CD45RO-CCR7+CD27+CD95- naive CD8+ T cells expressing CXCR3 (TNR3+). The rearrangement joins TRBV7-3 to TRBJ2-2; the D gene TCRdb calls, TRBD2, cannot be checked with no DNA. This clonotype was obtained from a human donor in good health. Some clones in this sample may be carry-over from other donors' samples. The CDR3 here is CASSFSGGTGELFF.